This T cell receptor beta chain originates from a study of blood T cell repertoires in COVID-19. Study processing details: Researchers report that nucleated cell counts were estimated from reference gene primer amplification. Clones were read by immunoSEQ multiplex PCR, and TCRdb kept only the in-frame ones, dropping some. V, J and clone size are those of that table, while D and trimming were read from the DNA. The sample has about 250,000 clones, approximately 83% seen once. Sequenced input: peripheral blood. The receptor comes from a man aged 80 or over with acute or convalescent COVID-19.

In nucleotides, the CDR3 is TGTGCCAGTAATAATGGACAGGGAGTATCTGGGGCCAACGTCCTGACTTTC. Residues: CASNNGQGVSGANVLTF. The chain uses TRBV19 and TRBJ2-6; 8 bases fit TRBD1. CDR3 size: 17 residues. Germline values: CDR1 LNHDA, CDR2 SQIVND (reference sequence). The V gene end was trimmed by 7 bases and the J gene end by 1 base; junction bases not matched to a gene: 9. The full variable domain, its missing parts supplied by reference TRBV19 and TRBJ2-6, is DGGITQSPKYLFRKEGQNVTLSCEQNLNHDAMYWYRQDPGQGLRLIYYSQIVNDFQKGDIAEGYSVSREKKESFPLTVTSAQKNPTAFYLCASNNGQGVSGANVLTFGAGSRLTVL.